One and the same sample provided the 32 T cell receptor beta chains below, sequenced in a study of shared clonotypes between healthy human individuals. Using immunoSEQ multiplex PCR, the repertoire was profiled, and TCRdb retains in-frame clones only, with some absent. The table shows about 670,000 clones, with around 72% occurring only once. The sequenced sample consisted of memory CD4+ T cells sorted from blood. Subset of the sample: CD45RA-negative fraction. Receptor source: a woman aged 30 to 39 in good health.

The V gene is TRBV28, the J gene TRBJ2-1; D uncertain. This CDR3 contains 11 residues. The germline V gene has CDR1 MDHEN and CDR2 SYDVKM. Trimming took 5 bases from V and 8 from J, leaving 7 bases between them. The CDR3 coding sequence is TGTGCCAGCAGTACGAGGTATGAGCAGTTCTTC. Translated, it gives CASSTRYEQFF.

A few counts support this clone. This CDR3 is CATGGYYEQYF. In nucleotides, the CDR3 is TGTGCCACAGGGGGATACTACGAGCAGTACTTC. V and J are TRBV21-1 and TRBJ2-7; the listed D gene, TRBD1, was not tested against the DNA. TRBV21-1 is classified as a pseudogene. The CDR3 is 11 amino acids.

The chain has TRBV7-2 and TRBJ2-2; no clear D. This CDR3 comprises 16 residues. Germline CDR1 SGHTA, CDR2 FQGNSA. Trimming pared 8 bases from V and 0 bases from J, leaving 16 bases between. CDR3 amino acids: CASSLEVRANTGELFF. CDR3 nucleotide sequence: TGTGCCAGCTCTCTAGAGGTACGAGCGAACACCGGGGAGCTGTTTTTT.

The rearrangement links TRBV10-3 to TRBJ2-7; 12 bases map to TRBD1. CDR3 length: 14 residues. With 10 bases clipped from V and 7 bases from J, the junction kept 11 bases outside the gene matches. Germline V gives CDR1 ENHRY, CDR2 SYGVKD. In DNA, the CDR3 is TGTGCCACCCGCGGGGACAGGGGGCGTTGGGAGCAGTACTTC. It yields the protein CATRGDRGRWEQYF.

The chain carries TRBV11-2 and TRBJ2-2; D may be TRBD1 or TRBD2 (5 bases each). V was clipped by 6 bases and J by 0 bases, with 17 bases between them. This CDR3 has 17 residues. Germline loops: CDR1 SGHAT, CDR2 FQNNGV. The CDR3 nucleotides read TGTGCCAGCAGAAGAGCCACCGGGACGGCGAACACCGGGGAGCTGTTTTTT. This translates into CASRRATGTANTGELFF.

The gene calls are TRBV28 and TRBJ2-1, with 7 bases that match TRBD2. This CDR3 comprises 13 residues. V was pared by 6 bases and J by 8 bases, with 7 bases of the junction left unmatched. Germline CDR1 and CDR2: MDHEN and SYDVKM. CDR3 bases: TGTGCCAGCAGACTAACTAGCGACGATGAGCAGTTCTTC. It encodes CASRLTSDDEQFF.

The chain carries TRBV7-9 and TRBJ1-1, with TRBD1 matching 9 bases. Germline V lookup: CDR1 SEHNR, CDR2 FQNEAQ (reference sequence). This CDR3 region has 16 residues. The junction had 12 bases not matched to a gene; V was cut back by 5 bases and J by 5 bases. The CDR3 DNA follows: TGTGCCAGCAGCCCACGGAAGGACAGGGGCTCGACTGAAGCTTTCTTT. It translates to CASSPRKDRGSTEAFF.

V and J are TRBV9 and TRBJ2-3; 7 bases align to TRBD2. Unmatched junction bases numbered 7, after V lost 0 bases and J lost 3 bases. The CDR3 is 16 amino acids. CDR1 is SGDLS, CDR2 YYNGEE, per germline. CDR3 nucleotide sequence: TGTGCCAGCAGCGTAGGTGGCGGGAGTTTTACAGATACGCAGTATTTT. As protein: CASSVGGGSFTDTQYF.

This chain joins TRBV13 and TRBJ2-5; 8 bases match TRBD2. This CDR3 comprises 14 residues. Germline CDR1 and CDR2: PRHDT and FYEKMQ (reference sequence). The J segment lost 5 bases and the V segment lost 2 bases, leaving 4 bases of the junction unmatched. The CDR3 spells CASSLSGGSETQYF. The DNA of the CDR3 is TGTGCCAGCAGCTTATCGGGGGGGAGTGAGACCCAGTACTTC.

This clone was seen only a few times. V and J are TRBV5-1 and TRBJ2-4; D remains ambiguous. There are 14 residues in the CDR3. Germline CDR1 and CDR2: SGHRS and YFSETQ. V was shortened by 5 bases and J by 4 bases, with 13 bases between the two germline ends. The CDR3 region is CASRSRAEKNIQYF. DNA for the CDR3: TGCGCCAGCAGGAGCCGGGCTGAGAAAAACATTCAGTACTTC.

This clone was found a few times. This rearrangement joins TRBV30 to TRBJ1-1; the D is unclear. The CDR3 sequence is 13 residues long. Trimming took 1 base from V and 1 from J, leaving 7 bases between them. Germline V gives CDR1 GTSNPN, CDR2 SVGIG (reference sequence). For the CDR3, the DNA is TGTGCCTGGAGTGCCAGTAAGAACACTGAAGCTTTCTTT. Translation gives CAWSASKNTEAFF.

The chain combines TRBV28 with TRBJ1-6, with D possibly TRBD1 on 5 matching bases. This CDR3 has 14 amino acids. V was cut by 6 bases and J by 8 bases, with 14 bases left in between. From germline, CDR1 is MDHEN and CDR2 SYDVKM. This CDR3 reads CASSRDLNHSPLHF. Here the CDR3 DNA reads TGTGCCAGCAGCAGGGACCTCAATCATTCACCCCTCCACTTT.

CDR3 loop: CASSEELAGGNNEQFF. CDR3 bases: TGTGCCAGCTCAGAGGAACTAGCGGGAGGTAACAATGAGCAGTTCTTC. The rearrangement joins TRBV18 to TRBJ2-1, with 12 positions matching TRBD2. Germline V lookup: CDR1 KGHSH, CDR2 LQKENI. This CDR3 region has 16 residues. Trimming took 5 bases from V and 5 from J; bases not matched to a gene: 7.

The chain combines TRBV29-1 with TRBJ1-2; D gene uncertain. This CDR3 contains 12 residues. Germline-derived CDR1 and CDR2 are SQVTM and ANQGSEA. Trimming removed 4 bases at V and 1 base at J, with 7 bases between. The CDR3 spells CSVVTVNYGYTF. CDR3 bases: TGCAGCGTTGTCACAGTTAACTATGGCTACACCTTC.

This clone has more than one count but fewer than ten. The chain couples TRBV11-2 to TRBJ2-1, with D maybe TRBD2 (6 bases). Per the germline V gene, CDR1 is SGHAT and CDR2 is FQNNGV. The CDR3 is made up of 13 amino acids. Between the trimmed V and J ends, which lost 5 bases and 8 bases, there was a span of 13 bases. In DNA, the CDR3 is TGTGCCAGCAGCCGACCGGGGGTAGATGAGCAGTTCTTC. Its protein is CASSRPGVDEQFF.

The chain carries TRBV27 and TRBJ2-2, with TRBD1 matching 10 bases. V lost 4 bases and J lost 4; bases outside the gene matches: 12. Germline loops: CDR1 MNHEY, CDR2 SMNVEV (reference sequence). The CDR3 is 18 residues long. The CDR3 sequence: CASSSGAGTGAPTGELFF. CDR3 nucleotide sequence: TGTGCCAGCAGTTCGGGGGCCGGGACAGGGGCTCCCACCGGGGAGCTGTTTTTT.

The chain is built from TRBV6-5 and TRBJ2-7; TRBD1 aligns across 10 bases. Germline lookup yields CDR1 MNHEY and CDR2 SVGAGI. The trim removed 0 bases at V and 5 bases at J, leaving 4 bases unmatched. This CDR3 comprises 15 residues. In nucleotides, the CDR3 is TGTGCCAGCAGTTACTCGGGACAGGGGATCCACGAGCAGTACTTC. It encodes CASSYSGQGIHEQYF.

On this clone: Other DNA variants within this sample encode the same CDR3. The V and J genes are TRBV25-1 and TRBJ2-5, with 16 nucleotides matching TRBD2. This CDR3 comprises 16 residues. Unmatched junction bases numbered 0, after V lost 2 bases and J lost 3 bases. Per the germline V gene, CDR1 is MGHDK and CDR2 is SYGVNS. The CDR3 coding sequence is TGTGCCAGCAGTGAAGGGACTAGCGGGAGGGAAGAGACCCAGTACTTC. Residues: CASSEGTSGREETQYF.

There are a few counts of this clone. The genes are TRBV4-2 and TRBJ2-7; TRBD2 might be the D (6 bases). The germline V gene has CDR1 LGHNA and CDR2 YNFKEQ. Trimming cost V 3 bases and J 6 bases, with 9 bases left between them. CDR3 size: 12 residues. DNA of the CDR3: TGTGCCAGCAGCCAGGGGGGAGTCGAGCAGTACTTC. Protein: CASSQGGVEQYF.

The gene calls are TRBV27 and TRBJ2-2; TRBD2 matches at 8 bases. The V and J ends lost 8 bases and 7 bases, in that order; junction bases with no gene match: 15. CDR1 and CDR2 (germline): MNHEY, SMNVEV (reference sequence). The CDR3 extends over 16 amino acids. The DNA for the CDR3 is TGTGCCAGCCTACCACAGAGAAGCGGGAGTGTCGGGGAGCTGTTTTTT. Translating it yields CASLPQRSGSVGELFF.

V is TRBV11-2 and J is TRBJ2-5; TRBD2 matches 7 bases. The germline gives CDR1 SGHAT, CDR2 FQNNGV. V gave up 6 bases and J gave up 7 bases; unmatched junction bases: 8. This CDR3 has 13 residues. CDR3 protein: CASSYGGFRTQYF. In nucleotides, the CDR3 is TGTGCCAGCAGTTACGGGGGGTTTAGGACCCAGTACTTC.

This clone has at least ten counts. Other DNA sequences within the sample encode an identical CDR3. The CDR3 reads CASSLFTGNTIYF. The CDR3 DNA reads TGTGCCAGCAGTTTATTCACTGGAAACACCATATATTTT. J is TRBJ1-3 and V is TRBV28; D is unclear. The V end lost 1 base, the J end lost 2 bases, and 3 bases lay between the germline ends. CDR3 length equals 13 residues. Per germline, CDR1 MDHEN and CDR2 SYDVKM.

This clone was seen once. This chain uses TRBV7-2 with TRBJ1-5; D unresolved. Germline CDR1 SGHTA, CDR2 FQGNSA. This CDR3 is built from 13 residues. The V gene lost 5 bases and the J gene lost 2 bases, with 7 bases spanning the gap. The DNA for the CDR3 is TGTGCCAGCAGCCCCCACGGCAATCAGCCCCAGCATTTT. Protein sequence: CASSPHGNQPQHF. Full variable domain (outside the CDR3, taken from reference TRBV7-2 and TRBJ1-5): GAGVSQSPSNKVTEKGKDVELRCDPISGHTALYWYRQSLGQGLEFLIYFQGNSAPDKSGLPSDRFSAERTGGSVSTLTIQRTQQEDSAVYLCASSPHGNQPQHFGDGTRLSIL.

J is TRBJ1-5 and V is TRBV7-8, with 7 positions matching TRBD1. Germline CDR1 reads SGHVS; CDR2 reads FQNEAQ. V lost 5 bases to trimming and J lost 2 bases; unmatched junction nucleotides: 12. This CDR3 is built from 17 residues. CDR3 coding DNA: TGTGCCAGCAGCCAGGCGTACAGGGGACGGGGCAATCAGCCCCAGCATTTT. The encoded protein is CASSQAYRGRGNQPQHF.

This clone was counted a few times. The chain recombines TRBV2 with TRBJ1-2, with D tentatively TRBD1 (6 bases). The CDR3 is 14 amino acids. Trimming shortened V by 2 bases and J by 4 bases, and 11 bases separated the two germline ends. Germline V gene lookup returns CDR1 SNHLY and CDR2 FYNNEI. CDR3 sequence reads: CASSERGRTYGYTF. The CDR3 DNA reads TGTGCCAGCAGTGAAAGGGGGAGAACCTATGGCTACACCTTC. Full variable domain (remainder filled in from reference TRBV2 and TRBJ1-2): EPEVTQTPSHQVTQMGQEVILRCVPISNHLYFYWYRQILGQKVEFLVSFYNNEISEKSEIFDDQFSVERPDGSNFTLKIRSTKLEDSAMYFCASSERGRTYGYTFGSGTRLTVV.

Comments on this clone: Other DNA variants within this sample encode the same CDR3. The gene calls are TRBV5-1 and TRBJ1-5; TRBD1 might be the D (6 bases). The length of the CDR3 is 13 residues. Germline-derived CDR1 and CDR2 are SGHRS and YFSETQ. V shed 0 bases and J shed 7 bases, with 8 bases lying between them. CDR3 sequence: CASSLEGTQPQHF. The CDR3 region has the DNA TGCGCCAGCAGCTTGGAGGGGACACAGCCCCAGCATTTT. The whole variable domain, filled in from reference TRBV5-1 and TRBJ1-5, reads KAGVTQTPRYLIKTRGQQVTLSCSPISGHRSVSWYQQTPGQGLQFLFEYFSETQRNKGNFPGRFSGRQFSNSRSEMNVSTLELGDSALYLCASSLEGTQPQHFGDGTRLSIL.

CDR3 sequence (DNA): TGTGCCAGCAGCGCCCTGACTTCCACCGACACTGAAGCTTTCTTT. This sequence encodes CASSALTSTDTEAFF. The chain recombines TRBV5-4 with TRBJ1-1; D unclear. This CDR3 spans 15 amino acids. Germline CDR1 is SGHNT and CDR2 is YYREEE (reference sequence). V was shortened by 4 bases and J by 3 bases, with 16 bases between the two germline ends.

The chain uses TRBV4-2 and TRBJ2-5, with 10 positions matching TRBD2. Trimming removed 5 bases from V and 5 bases from J; junction bases left unmatched: 11. Germline loops: CDR1 LGHNA, CDR2 YNFKEQ. The CDR3 is 16 amino acids. This CDR3 reads CASSGPSGSSRETQYF. CDR3 in DNA: TGTGCCAGCAGCGGTCCTAGCGGGAGTAGTCGGGAGACCCAGTACTTC.

DNA for the CDR3: TGTGCCAGCAGTTCAATACGGGCCCCCGCCTCCTACGAGCAGTACTTC. Translation gives CASSSIRAPASYEQYF. The V gene is TRBV28, the J gene TRBJ2-7; D remains ambiguous. The germline V gene has CDR1 MDHEN and CDR2 SYDVKM. The CDR3 contains 16 residues. Trimming stripped 4 bases from V and 0 bases from J, with 16 bases between.

This rearrangement joins TRBV7-9 to TRBJ2-1; 10 bases match TRBD2. The J segment lost 2 bases and the V segment lost 1 base, leaving 2 bases of the junction unmatched. CDR1 is SEHNR and CDR2 is FQNEAQ in the germline V gene (reference sequence). The CDR3 covers 16 residues. This chain's CDR3 is CASSLELAGTYNEQFF. Written as DNA, the CDR3 is TGTGCCAGCAGCTTAGAACTAGCGGGAACCTACAATGAGCAGTTCTTC.

V gene TRBV5-1 combines with J gene TRBJ2-7; D is uncertain. The V end was cut by 4 bases, the J end by 5 bases, with 16 bases between. The CDR3 spans 14 residues. The germline gives CDR1 SGHRS, CDR2 YFSETQ. The CDR3, as DNA: TGCGCCAGCAGCAGGTCCGAAATTGGGCACGAGCAGTACTTC. Residues: CASSRSEIGHEQYF. The variable domain in full, with the rest retrieved from reference TRBV5-1 and TRBJ2-7, is KAGVTQTPRYLIKTRGQQVTLSCSPISGHRSVSWYQQTPGQGLQFLFEYFSETQRNKGNFPGRFSGRQFSNSRSEMNVSTLELGDSALYLCASSRSEIGHEQYFGPGTRLTVT.

The chain joins TRBV6-4 to TRBJ1-6, with D uncertain. The germline V gene encodes CDR1 MRHNA and CDR2 SNTAGT. The CDR3 is made up of 13 amino acids. V lost 7 bases to trimming and J lost 9 bases, with 13 bases between them. In DNA, the CDR3 is TGTGCCAGCAACACCAGGATGTGTTCACCCCTCCACTTT. Its protein product is CASNTRMCSPLHF.